The clone carrying this T cell receptor beta chain was counted only a few times. Its antigen is as yet unknown. This entry is derived from a study of T-cell memory formation after mild COVID-19. Study details: TCR clusters were mostly donor specific. The study's findings and limits: Researchers report contracting CD4+ clones mostly in CM and EM, with CD8+ clones in EMRA. There was no confirmation that second-wave clones peaking on day 37 were SARS-CoV-2 specific.

5'RACE with constant-segment primers yielded barcoded, UMI-tagged TCR alpha and TCR beta cDNA libraries. TCRdb re-called the 5' RACE reads with MiXCR, one entry per CDR3 protein. This table has 290,000 or so distinct CDR3 sequences, around 19% appearing once. The sequence came from a man between 18 and 35 years old who had mild COVID-19 (a few samples of this study predate the infection). Cell type and time point are not known. The sample was PBMCs or a T cell subset sorted from them (not recorded which).

CDR3 DNA sequence: TGTGCCAGCAGTTACCACGAGACAGGAGACTATGGCTACACCTTC. Translated: CASSYHETGDYGYTF. The chain combines TRBV6-5 with TRBJ1-2; possibly TRBD1 for D (6 bases). This CDR3 is 15 amino acids long. Germline values: CDR1 MNHEY, CDR2 SVGAGI. V lost 2 bases and J lost 3, with 13 bases in between.